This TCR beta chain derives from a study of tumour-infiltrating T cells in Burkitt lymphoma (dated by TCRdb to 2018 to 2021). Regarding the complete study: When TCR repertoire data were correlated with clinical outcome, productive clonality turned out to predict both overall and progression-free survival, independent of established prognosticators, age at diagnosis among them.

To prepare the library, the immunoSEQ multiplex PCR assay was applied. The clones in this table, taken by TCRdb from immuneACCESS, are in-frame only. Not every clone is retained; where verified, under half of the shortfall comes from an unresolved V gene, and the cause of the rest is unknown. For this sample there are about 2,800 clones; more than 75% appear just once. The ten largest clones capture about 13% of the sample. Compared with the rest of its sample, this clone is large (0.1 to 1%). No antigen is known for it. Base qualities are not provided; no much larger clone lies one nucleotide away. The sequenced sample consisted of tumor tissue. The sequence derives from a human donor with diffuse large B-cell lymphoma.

The nucleotide sequence is given as TGTGCCAGCAGCCTTATAGACCGGGATGAAAAACTGTTTTTT. The translation is CASSLIDRDEKLFF. In this chain, TRBV7-6 is recombined with TRBJ1-4, with the identity of the D gene unclear. From cysteine to phenylalanine, the CDR3 is 14 amino acids long. The sequence is cut down to CDR3 DNA, 42 bases in frame from base 1. Between the V and J ends, shortened by 5 bases and 6 bases respectively, the junction contains 13 bases. The germline V gene supplies CDR1 SGHVS and CDR2 FNYEAQ.